This T cell receptor beta chain appears in the sequencing data of a study of CD8+ T cells in alopecia areata. Study information: Treated individuals took tofacitinib by mouth, 5 to 10 mg twice daily.

This clone was seen once. What it recognizes is unknown. Broader study findings: Sequencing of scalp samples also includes resident alphabeta T cells from normal skin.

The authors extracted RNA and reverse transcribed it into cDNA as the sequencing template. Libraries were prepared by immunoSEQ multiplex PCR; TCRdb keeps only in-frame clonotypes and omits some of them. The repertoire consists of roughly 150,000 clones, with about 53% occurring once and the leading ten covering just under 20%. The sequence came from a human donor with alopecia areata. Sequencing was performed on CD8+ T cells sorted from blood, taken at week 0.

The CDR3 bases are TGTGCCTGGAGTGGGGGAGGCACCGGGGAGCTGTTTTTT. Protein: CAWSGGGTGELFF. This chain joins TRBV30 and TRBJ2-2; weak D call: TRBD2 (6 bases). Deletions cut 1 base from V and 4 bases from J, with 7 bases between. The CDR3 runs to 13 residues. Germline V gene lookup returns CDR1 GTSNPN and CDR2 SVGIG (reference sequence).